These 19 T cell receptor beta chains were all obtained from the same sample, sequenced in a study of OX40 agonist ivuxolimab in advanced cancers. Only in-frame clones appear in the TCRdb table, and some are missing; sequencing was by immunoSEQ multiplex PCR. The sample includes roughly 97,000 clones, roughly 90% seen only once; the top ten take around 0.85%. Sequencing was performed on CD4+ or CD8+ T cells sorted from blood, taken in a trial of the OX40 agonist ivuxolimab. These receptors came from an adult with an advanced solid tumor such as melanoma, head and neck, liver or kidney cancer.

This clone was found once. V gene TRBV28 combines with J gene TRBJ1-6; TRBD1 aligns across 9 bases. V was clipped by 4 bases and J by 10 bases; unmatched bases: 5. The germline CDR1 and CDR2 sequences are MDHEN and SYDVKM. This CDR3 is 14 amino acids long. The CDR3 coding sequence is TGTGCCAGCAGTTGGACAGGGGACGGGTCACCCCTCCACTTT. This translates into CASSWTGDGSPLHF.

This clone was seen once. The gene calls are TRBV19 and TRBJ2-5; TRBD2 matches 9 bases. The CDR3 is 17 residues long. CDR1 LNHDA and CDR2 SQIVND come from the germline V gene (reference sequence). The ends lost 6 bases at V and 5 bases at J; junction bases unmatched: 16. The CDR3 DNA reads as TGTGCCAGTAGCAATTATCCCTCGCGGGGGGGCCTGGAGACCCAGTACTTC. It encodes CASSNYPSRGGLETQYF.

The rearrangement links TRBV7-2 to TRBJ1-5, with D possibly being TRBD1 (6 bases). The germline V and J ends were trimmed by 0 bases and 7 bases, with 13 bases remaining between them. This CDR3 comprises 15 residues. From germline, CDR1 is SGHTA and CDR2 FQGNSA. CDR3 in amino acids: CASSLAQGRGQPQHF. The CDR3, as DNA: TGTGCCAGCAGCTTAGCTCAAGGCAGGGGACAGCCCCAGCATTTT.

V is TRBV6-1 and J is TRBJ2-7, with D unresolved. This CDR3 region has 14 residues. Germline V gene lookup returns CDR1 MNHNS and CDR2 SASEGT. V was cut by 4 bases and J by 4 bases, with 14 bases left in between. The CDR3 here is CASSVGRLDYEQYF. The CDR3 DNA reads TGTGCCAGCAGTGTAGGCAGGCTAGATTACGAGCAGTACTTC.

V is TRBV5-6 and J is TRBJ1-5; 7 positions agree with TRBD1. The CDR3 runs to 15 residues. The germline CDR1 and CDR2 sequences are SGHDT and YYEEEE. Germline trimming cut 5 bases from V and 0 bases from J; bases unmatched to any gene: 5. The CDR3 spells CASRDRRLSNQPQHF. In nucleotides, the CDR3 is TGTGCCAGCAGGGACAGGAGACTTAGCAATCAGCCCCAGCATTTT.

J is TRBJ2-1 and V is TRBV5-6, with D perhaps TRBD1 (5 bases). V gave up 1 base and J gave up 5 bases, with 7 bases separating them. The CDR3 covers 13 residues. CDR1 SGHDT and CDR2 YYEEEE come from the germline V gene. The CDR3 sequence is CASSLQGHNEQFF. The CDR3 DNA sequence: TGTGCCAGCAGCTTGCAGGGCCACAATGAGCAGTTCTTC.

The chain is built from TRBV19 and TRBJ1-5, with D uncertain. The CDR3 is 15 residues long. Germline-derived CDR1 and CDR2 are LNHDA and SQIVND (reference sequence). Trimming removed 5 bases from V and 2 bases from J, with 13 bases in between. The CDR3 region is CASSRARTGNQPQHF. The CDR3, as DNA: TGTGCCAGTAGTCGCGCACGGACGGGCAATCAGCCCCAGCATTTT.

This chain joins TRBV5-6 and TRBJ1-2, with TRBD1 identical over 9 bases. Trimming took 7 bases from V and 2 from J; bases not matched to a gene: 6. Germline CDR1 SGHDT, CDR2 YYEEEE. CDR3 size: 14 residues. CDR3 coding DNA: TGTGCCAGCCTACCGGGACAGGGAAACTATGGCTACACCTTC. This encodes CASLPGQGNYGYTF.

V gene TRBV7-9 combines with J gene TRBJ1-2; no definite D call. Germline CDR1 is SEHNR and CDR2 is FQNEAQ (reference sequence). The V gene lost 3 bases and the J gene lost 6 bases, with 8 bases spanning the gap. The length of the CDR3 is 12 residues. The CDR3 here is CASSLSGDGYTF. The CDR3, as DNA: TGTGCCAGCAGCTTGAGTGGGGATGGCTACACCTTC.

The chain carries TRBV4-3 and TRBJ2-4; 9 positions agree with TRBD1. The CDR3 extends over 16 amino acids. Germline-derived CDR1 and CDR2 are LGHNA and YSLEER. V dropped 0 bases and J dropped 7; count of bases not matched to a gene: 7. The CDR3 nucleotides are TGCGCCAGCAGCCAAGAGCCATCCGGGACAGGGAACATTCAGTACTTC. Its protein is CASSQEPSGTGNIQYF.

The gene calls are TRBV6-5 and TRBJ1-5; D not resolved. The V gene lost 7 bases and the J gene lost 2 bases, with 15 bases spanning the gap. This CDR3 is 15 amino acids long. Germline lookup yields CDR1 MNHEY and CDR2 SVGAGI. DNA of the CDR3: TGTGCCAGCACCGATCGGGGTAGCGGCAATCAGCCCCAGCATTTT. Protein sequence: CASTDRGSGNQPQHF.

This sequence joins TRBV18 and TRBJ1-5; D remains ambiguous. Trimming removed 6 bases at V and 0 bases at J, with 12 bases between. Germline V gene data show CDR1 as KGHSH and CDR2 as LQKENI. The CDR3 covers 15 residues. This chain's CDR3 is CASSPKGGSNQPQHF. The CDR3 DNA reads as TGTGCCAGCTCCCCAAAGGGAGGTAGCAATCAGCCCCAGCATTTT.

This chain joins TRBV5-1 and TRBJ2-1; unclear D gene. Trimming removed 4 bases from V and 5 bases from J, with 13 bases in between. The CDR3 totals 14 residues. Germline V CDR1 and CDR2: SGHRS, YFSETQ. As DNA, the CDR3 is TGCGCCAGCAGCCGTTATCTAGGGAACAATGAGCAGTTCTTC. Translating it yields CASSRYLGNNEQFF.

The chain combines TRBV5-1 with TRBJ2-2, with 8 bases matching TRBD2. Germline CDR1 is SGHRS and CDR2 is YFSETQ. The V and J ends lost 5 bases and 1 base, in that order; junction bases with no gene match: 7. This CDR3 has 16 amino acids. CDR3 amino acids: CASSSSGGLNTGELFF. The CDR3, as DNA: TGCGCCAGCAGTTCGAGCGGGGGCCTGAACACCGGGGAGCTGTTTTTT.

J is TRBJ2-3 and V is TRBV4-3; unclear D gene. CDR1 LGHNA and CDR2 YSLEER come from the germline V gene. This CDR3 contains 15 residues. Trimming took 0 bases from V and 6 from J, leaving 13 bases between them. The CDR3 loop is CASSQDSRIWDTQYF. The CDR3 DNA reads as TGCGCCAGCAGCCAAGATTCACGGATCTGGGATACGCAGTATTTT.

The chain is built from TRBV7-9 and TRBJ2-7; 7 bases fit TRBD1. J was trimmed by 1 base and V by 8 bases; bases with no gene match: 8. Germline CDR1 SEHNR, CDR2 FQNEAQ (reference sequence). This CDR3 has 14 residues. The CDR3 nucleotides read TGTGCCAGCGTTCCGGGACAGATATCCTACGAGCAGTACTTC. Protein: CASVPGQISYEQYF.

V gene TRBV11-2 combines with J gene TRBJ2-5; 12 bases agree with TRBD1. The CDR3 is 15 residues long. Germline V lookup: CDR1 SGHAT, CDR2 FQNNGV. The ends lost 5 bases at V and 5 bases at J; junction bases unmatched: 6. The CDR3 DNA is TGTGCCAGCAGCACCGGGACAGGGGGCTATGAGACCCAGTACTTC. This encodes CASSTGTGGYETQYF. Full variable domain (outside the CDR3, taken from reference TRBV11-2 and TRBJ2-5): EAGVAQSPRYKIIEKRQSVAFWCNPISGHATLYWYQQILGQGPKLLIQFQNNGVVDDSQLPKDRFSAERLKGVDSTLKIQPAKLEDSAVYLCASSTGTGGYETQYFGPGTRLLVL.

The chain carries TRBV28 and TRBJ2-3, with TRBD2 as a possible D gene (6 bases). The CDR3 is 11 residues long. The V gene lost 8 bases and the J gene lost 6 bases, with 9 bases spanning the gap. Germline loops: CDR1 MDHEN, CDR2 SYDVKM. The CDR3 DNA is TGTGCCAGCGGGGGGTCGGATACGCAGTATTTT. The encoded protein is CASGGSDTQYF.

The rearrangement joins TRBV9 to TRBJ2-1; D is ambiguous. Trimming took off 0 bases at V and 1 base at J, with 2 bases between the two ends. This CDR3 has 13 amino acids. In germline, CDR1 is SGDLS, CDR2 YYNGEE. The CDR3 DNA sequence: TGTGCCAGCAGCGTAGCATCCTACAATGAGCAGTTCTTC. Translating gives CASSVASYNEQFF.